A selection of T cell receptor beta chains follows, all from one sample in a study of monozygotic twins with inflammatory bowel disease. From the 5' RACE reads, TCRdb lists one entry per CDR3 protein and no DNA. In all, the sample yields fewer than 550,000 distinct CDR3 sequences. The sequenced sample consisted of blood. The receptors come from a human donor with ulcerative colitis or Crohn's disease, or a healthy co-twin of an affected twin (not recorded which). CDR3s include the opening cysteine and the closing phenylalanine or tryptophan.

J gene	V gene	CDR3 protein
TRBJ1-2	TRBV13	CACSPRTGISSGYTF
TRBJ2-3	TRBV7-9	CASSRNVGHADTQYF
TRBJ2-7	TRBV11-2	CASSPRRVYEQYF
TRBJ1-2	TRBV15	CATSRGIGGYTF
TRBJ1-1	TRBV27	CASSFTTGWTEAFF
TRBJ1-5	TRBV5-1	CASSLGTGHNQPQHF
TRBJ2-1	TRBV5-1	CASRPPSGSYNEQFF
TRBJ1-6	TRBV6-2/TRBV6-3	CASSAPGSRLSPLHF
TRBJ2-3	TRBV3-1	CASSPGTSKDTQYF
TRBJ1-5	TRBV27	CASSLRQEFSSNQPQHF
TRBJ2-1	TRBV11-2	CASTDRGADNEQFF
TRBJ2-7	TRBV28	CASSTPSPDGTYEQYF
TRBJ2-7	TRBV29-1	CSVEGRQGGEQYF
TRBJ2-3	TRBV12-3/TRBV12-4	CASSWRELGTDTQYF
TRBJ2-5	TRBV13	CASSLSSGSTTQYF
TRBJ2-1	TRBV9	CASSVGPSRDRDGNEQFF
TRBJ2-1	TRBV7-9	CASSLEGHQAAEQFF
TRBJ1-1	TRBV4-3	CASSHDRETEAFF
TRBJ2-1	TRBV3-1	CASSLLGQGGDEQFF
TRBJ1-1	TRBV7-8	CASSQAGLMNTEAFF
TRBJ2-3	TRBV28	CASSPAVGTQYF
TRBJ2-2	TRBV5-5	CASRRTENTGELFF
TRBJ1-1	TRBV6-2/TRBV6-3	CASSYVVPGGEAFF
TRBJ2-5	TRBV20-1	CSARDPGRTYGTQYF
TRBJ1-4	TRBV10-3	CAISESRDTTNEKLFF
TRBJ2-3	TRBV19	CASSIIAGVGTDTQYF
TRBJ2-7	TRBV27	CASKRGSGADNYEQYF
TRBJ2-3	TRBV20-1	CSLYFGYTQYF
TRBJ1-6	TRBV4-1	CASSQNDRSNSPLHF
TRBJ2-3	TRBV23-1	CASSQSSGTDTQYF
TRBJ2-7	TRBV7-2	CASRRGTESYEQYF
TRBJ1-4	TRBV12-3/TRBV12-4	CASSWDSRNEKLFF
TRBJ2-3	TRBV7-9	CASSPPERGSTDTQYF
TRBJ2-6	TRBV19	CASSRRLAGNGANVLTF
TRBJ2-1	TRBV11-2	CASGRTEYNEQFF
TRBJ2-3	TRBV21-1	CASSKDFGVMIGSTDTQYF
TRBJ2-1	TRBV5-1	CASGRGGQDNEQFF
TRBJ1-1	TRBV6-1	CASSDEFWDLDTEAFF
TRBJ1-1	TRBV12-3/TRBV12-4	CASRPRGGSTEAFF
TRBJ2-5	TRBV18	CASSPFTGTSGEETQYF
TRBJ2-7	TRBV7-2	CASSLAGGTGVYEQYF
TRBJ1-3	TRBV5-6	CASSLDSGYGNTIYF
TRBJ2-4	TRBV6-2/TRBV6-3	CASSPNLGRLLAKNIQYF
TRBJ2-1	TRBV15	CATSRGGNEQFF
TRBJ1-2	TRBV7-9	CASSLEVEGGYTF
TRBJ2-5	TRBV24-1	CATSDRSAQETQYF
TRBJ2-1	TRBV10-3	CAISEGLAEHNEQFF
TRBJ2-7	TRBV7-6	CASSLGSRPNEQYF
TRBJ1-1	TRBV5-1	CASSKDSMNTEAFF
TRBJ2-1	TRBV6-2/TRBV6-3	CASRIRDGSYNEQFF
TRBJ2-6	TRBV4-3	CASSQDYRDFSGANVLTF
TRBJ2-2	TRBV19	CASSIQGADTGELFF
TRBJ1-5	TRBV12-3/TRBV12-4	CASSLSGKRFPQHF
TRBJ1-1	TRBV5-1	CASSLGPRVNTEAFF